The source of this T cell receptor beta chain is a study of read filtering for tumor transcriptome and immune sequencing. Study in general: The cohort had roughly 16 men and approximately 14 women aged roughly 47 to 90, mean around 63 years. Whole-transcriptome libraries were prepared after DNase treatment.

The CDR3 is 15 residues long. The V end was cut by 0 bases, the J end by 4 bases, with 10 bases between. CDR1 is SGHRS and CDR2 is YFSETQ in the germline V gene. Broader study findings: IR-seq captured clonotypes deeper and more reliably than RNA-seq.

This clonotype was recorded at least ten times. The antigen is undetermined. This library used roughly 400 ng RNA and molecular barcoded adaptors spanning alpha/delta and beta/gamma chains. TCRdb reanalysed the reads using MiXCR and keeps one entry per CDR3 protein. This sample yields tens of thousands of distinct CDR3 sequences, of which around 13% are seen a single time; 45% belongs to the top ten. Input material: a population of CD138-negative cells sorted from bone marrow. The TCR originated in a donor older than 35 with multiple myeloma. The chain carries TRBV5-1 and TRBJ1-4; no definite D call. CDR3 amino acids: CASSLAGMDNEKLFF. In DNA form, the CDR3 reads TGCGCCAGCAGCTTGGCGGGGATGGATAATGAAAAACTGTTTTTT.